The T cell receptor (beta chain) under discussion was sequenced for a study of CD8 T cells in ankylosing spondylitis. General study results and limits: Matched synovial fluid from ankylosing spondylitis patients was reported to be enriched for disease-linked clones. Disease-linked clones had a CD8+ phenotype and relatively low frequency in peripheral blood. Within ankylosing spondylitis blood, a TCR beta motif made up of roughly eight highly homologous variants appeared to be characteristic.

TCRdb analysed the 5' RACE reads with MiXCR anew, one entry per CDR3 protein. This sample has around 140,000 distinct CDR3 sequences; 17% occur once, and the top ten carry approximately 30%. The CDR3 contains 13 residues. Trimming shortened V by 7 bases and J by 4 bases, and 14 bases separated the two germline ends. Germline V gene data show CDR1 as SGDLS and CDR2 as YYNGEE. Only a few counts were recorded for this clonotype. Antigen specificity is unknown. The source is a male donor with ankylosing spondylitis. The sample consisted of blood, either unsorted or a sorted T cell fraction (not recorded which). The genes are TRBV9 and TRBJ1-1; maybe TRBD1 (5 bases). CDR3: CASSTRGVTEAFF. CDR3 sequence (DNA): TGTGCCAGCTCAACTCGGGGGGTCACTGAAGCTTTCTTT.